This entry describes one TCR beta chain. In the authors' workflow: Reference gene primer amplification gave estimated nucleated cell counts. Only in-frame clones appear in the TCRdb table, and some are missing; sequencing was by immunoSEQ multiplex PCR. V, J and clone size reflect that table, while D and trimming were determined from the DNA. The sample has approximately 190,000 clones, around 83% seen once. The sample comes from a study of blood T cell repertoires in COVID-19. In the study overall: In each case, the material was cDNA or gDNA derived from T cells, B-cell-depleted T cells, or PBMCs.

From germline, CDR1 is SGHRS and CDR2 YFSETQ. The CDR3 is made up of 15 amino acids. Trimming stripped 3 bases from V and 1 base from J, with 14 bases between. The sequenced sample was PBMCs or T cells enriched from blood (not recorded which). The chain combines TRBV5-1 with TRBJ2-7; D possibly corresponds to TRBD2 (6 bases). This sequence originates from a woman between 25 and 40 years old who had been exposed to COVID-19. CDR3 in amino acids: CASSSSGRTSYEQYF. The CDR3 bases are TGCGCCAGCAGCTCGAGCGGGCGAACATCCTACGAGCAGTACTTC.